This note documents a single T cell receptor beta chain sequence. Its antigen is unknown. The sample originates from a study of CD8 T cells in Susac syndrome. The study, taken as a whole, reports: Susac-specific public clones were found in both the total CD8+ and the CD8+ TEMRA repertoires, with about 17 in the former and several in the latter. CD8+ clonal expansion in Susac peaked in TEMRA cells and active patients.

The CDR3 totals 14 residues. RNA, at about 0.5 to 1 ug, was reverse transcribed with random hexamers. One entry per CDR3 protein results from TCRdb running MiXCR on the immunoSEQ multiplex PCR reads. The table shows around 80,000 distinct CDR3 sequences, with roughly 94% occurring only once. The sample consisted of CD8+ T cells from PBMCs. The sequence derives from a human donor with Susac syndrome. The chain couples TRBV21-1 to TRBJ2-7; no DNA check was done on the table's D call, TRBD1. TRBV21-1 is annotated as a pseudogene. In DNA form, the CDR3 reads TGTGCCAGCAGCAAAGTGCAGGGACGCCACGAGCAGTACTTC. This sequence encodes CASSKVQGRHEQYF.